These 23 T cell receptor beta chains were sequenced from one sample in a study of blood T cell repertoires in COVID-19. This table comes from immunoSEQ multiplex PCR, and its TCRdb copy is limited to in-frame clones, with some not included. The sample contains 88,000 or so clones, 89% of which appear only once. The sequenced sample consisted of peripheral blood. These receptors originate from a man aged 45 to 65 with acute or convalescent COVID-19.

The V call is TRBV10-2, the J call TRBJ2-7; D is uncertain. The germline V gene has CDR1 WSHSY and CDR2 SAAADI. The CDR3 runs to 12 residues. V was pared by 4 bases and J by 0 bases, with 4 bases between. The CDR3: CASSVVSYEQYF. CDR3 bases: TGCGCCAGCAGTGTAGTCTCCTACGAGCAGTACTTC.

The chain recombines TRBV19 with TRBJ1-1, with TRBD1 matching over 8 bases. The germline gives CDR1 LNHDA, CDR2 SQIVND (reference sequence). Unmatched junction bases numbered 8, after V lost 4 bases and J lost 7 bases. The CDR3 extends over 14 amino acids. CDR3 nucleotides: TGTGCCAGTAGTAAACAGGGGGGTATGAGTGAAGCTTTCTTT. Protein sequence: CASSKQGGMSEAFF.

This chain links TRBV4-1 with TRBJ1-2; D is possibly TRBD1 (6 bases). From germline, CDR1 is MGHRA and CDR2 YSYEKL. This CDR3 has 14 residues. Trimming shortened V by 0 bases and J by 2 bases, and 7 bases separated the two germline ends. CDR3 region: CASSQDRGNYGYTF. The DNA for the CDR3 is TGCGCCAGCAGCCAAGACAGGGGCAACTATGGCTACACCTTC.

This chain joins TRBV6-2 or TRBV6-3 and TRBJ2-3; 10 positions agree with TRBD1. The CDR3 runs to 17 residues. Germline V lookup: CDR1 MNHEY, CDR2 SVGEGT. The trim removed 5 bases at V and 1 base at J, leaving 9 bases unmatched. DNA for the CDR3: TGTGCCAGCAGTCACGGGACAGGGGCCCAGGGCACAGATACGCAGTATTTT. Encoded protein: CASSHGTGAQGTDTQYF.

The gene calls are TRBV7-3 and TRBJ1-1, with D unresolved. The V gene lost 1 base and the J gene lost 11 bases, with 14 bases spanning the gap. Germline V lookup: CDR1 SGHTA, CDR2 FQGTGA. The CDR3 runs 13 residues. Written as DNA, the CDR3 is TGTGCCAGCAGCTTAAGGTGGGGAGGGTCGGCTTTCTTT. It is translated as CASSLRWGGSAFF.

The chain joins TRBV7-8 to TRBJ2-2; TRBD2 matches 7 bases. This CDR3 contains 16 residues. Trimming cost V 1 base and J 3 bases; bases outside gene matches: 5. Germline V gene sequence: CDR1 SGHVS, CDR2 FQNEAQ. CDR3 in DNA: TGTGCCAGCAGCTTAGAGACCCGGGGGGACACCGGGGAGCTGTTTTTT. Translation: CASSLETRGDTGELFF. Filled out from reference TRBV7-8 and TRBJ2-2, the complete variable domain reads GAGVSQSPRYKVAKRGQDVALRCDPISGHVSLFWYQQALGQGPEFLTYFQNEAQLDKSGLPSDRFFAERPEGSVSTLKIQRTQQEDSAVYLCASSLETRGDTGELFFGEGSRLTVL.

The V and J genes are TRBV18 and TRBJ2-3, with 7 nucleotides matching TRBD2. Per germline, CDR1 KGHSH and CDR2 LQKENI. The CDR3 totals 15 residues. V trimming: 6 bases; J trimming: 2 bases; junction bases outside the gene matches: 8. CDR3 region: CASSNRLAITDTQYF. The CDR3 DNA follows: TGTGCCAGCTCTAATAGACTAGCAATCACAGATACGCAGTATTTT.

This clone was detected only once. The rearrangement joins TRBV7-3 to TRBJ2-1, with TRBD2 matching over 10 bases. In germline, CDR1 is SGHTA, CDR2 FQGTGA. CDR3 length equals 17 residues. The ends lost 4 bases at V and 1 base at J; junction bases unmatched: 7. CDR3 nucleotide sequence: TGTGCCAGCAGCTCCGGACGGACTAGCGGTTCCTACAATGAGCAGTTCTTC. It specifies CASSSGRTSGSYNEQFF.

V is TRBV10-2 and J is TRBJ2-3; D may be TRBD1 (6 bases). The length of the CDR3 is 19 residues. The V gene's germline CDR1 is WSHSY and CDR2 SAAADI. V was clipped by 2 bases and J by 2 bases, with 23 bases between them. The CDR3 nucleotides are TGCGCCAGCAGTGAGCCTACCGGACAGAGGATAAATTCCACAGATACGCAGTATTTT. It is translated as CASSEPTGQRINSTDTQYF.

The chain carries TRBV10-3 and TRBJ1-5, with 8 bases fitting TRBD1. Germline CDR1 is ENHRY and CDR2 is SYGVKD. After removal of 3 bases from V and 2 bases from J, the junction contained 0 bases not matched to a gene. The CDR3 consists of 14 residues. The CDR3 here is CAISEQGGNQPQHF. The DNA of the CDR3 is TGTGCCATCAGTGAACAGGGGGGCAATCAGCCCCAGCATTTT.

V gene TRBV20-1 combines with J gene TRBJ1-2; D is perhaps TRBD1 (6 bases). The CDR3 length is 11 residues. V gave up 8 bases and J gave up 7 bases, with 14 bases separating them. Germline CDR1 reads DFQATT; CDR2 reads SNEGSKA (reference sequence). CDR3 DNA: TGCAGTTCCTTATGGGGGCCTGGCTACACCTTC. Encoded protein: CSSLWGPGYTF.

The chain is built from TRBV7-9 and TRBJ2-3; 11 bases agree with TRBD2. The germline CDR1 and CDR2 sequences are SEHNR and FQNEAQ (reference sequence). The CDR3 runs to 16 residues. Germline trimming cut 5 bases from V and 2 bases from J; bases unmatched to any gene: 6. CDR3 sequence reads: CASSHQTSGITDTQYF. The CDR3 DNA is TGTGCCAGCAGCCACCAGACTAGCGGGATCACAGATACGCAGTATTTT. Together with reference TRBV7-9 and TRBJ2-3, the CDR3 gives the full variable domain: DTGVSQNPRHKITKRGQNVTFRCDPISEHNRLYWYRQTLGQGPEFLTYFQNEAQLEKSRLLSDRFSAERPKGSFSTLEIQRTEQGDSAMYLCASSHQTSGITDTQYFGPGTRLTVL.

The chain links TRBV28 to TRBJ1-6; 8 bases agree with TRBD1. This CDR3 has 13 residues. The V gene end was trimmed by 6 bases and the J gene end by 9 bases; junction bases not matched to a gene: 4. Germline CDR1 MDHEN, CDR2 SYDVKM. DNA of the CDR3: TGTGCCAGCAGGGGGACAGGTTTTTCACCCCTCCACTTT. This gives the protein CASRGTGFSPLHF.

This chain uses TRBV18 with TRBJ2-5, with D possibly being TRBD2 (6 bases). The germline V and J ends were trimmed by 3 bases and 5 bases, with 16 bases remaining between them. The germline gives CDR1 KGHSH, CDR2 LQKENI. The CDR3 consists of 15 residues. DNA for the CDR3: TGTGCCAGCTCACCTCTAAATCGGGAGCTGGAGACCCAGTACTTC. Translated, it gives CASSPLNRELETQYF.

This clone was found once. V usage is TRBV30 and J usage is TRBJ1-2; no reliable D call. V was cut by 1 base and J by 2 bases, with 8 bases left in between. Germline CDR1 and CDR2: GTSNPN and SVGIG (reference sequence). This CDR3 is built from 13 residues. CDR3 in DNA: TGTGCCTGGAGTGGTAACGGGAACTATGGCTACACCTTC. Its translation: CAWSGNGNYGYTF. The variable domain in full, with the rest retrieved from reference TRBV30 and TRBJ1-2, is SQTIHQWPATLVQPVGSPLSLECTVEGTSNPNLYWYRQAAGRGLQLLFYSVGIGQISSEVPQNLSASRPQDRQFILSSKKLLLSDSGFYLCAWSGNGNYGYTFGSGTRLTVV.

The rearrangement joins TRBV24-1 to TRBJ1-2; maybe TRBD1 (6 bases). The CDR3 covers 11 residues. V was trimmed by 9 bases and J by 5 bases, leaving 9 bases between them. Germline V gene data show CDR1 as KGHDR and CDR2 as SFDVKD. DNA of the CDR3: TGTGCCACCGAGGGGGATTATGGCTACACCTTC. Translation gives CATEGDYGYTF.

The chain couples TRBV28 to TRBJ1-1; no definite D call. The CDR3 totals 14 residues. V lost 4 bases and J lost 1, with 10 bases in between. Germline-derived CDR1 and CDR2 are MDHEN and SYDVKM. This chain's CDR3 is CASSYSPGNTEAFF. The DNA of the CDR3 is TGTGCCAGCAGTTATAGCCCTGGGAACACTGAAGCTTTCTTT.

The DNA for the CDR3 is TGTGCCAGCAGCCAAGGGACAGTAAACACTGAAGCTTTCTTT. Translating gives CASSQGTVNTEAFF. The chain couples TRBV3-1 (or the pseudogene TRBV3-2) to TRBJ1-1; perhaps TRBD1 as D (6 bases). The CDR3 is made up of 14 amino acids. Trimming removed 1 base at V and 2 bases at J, with 8 bases between. Germline assignment: CDR1 LGHDT and CDR2 YNNKEL (reference sequence).

The V and J genes are TRBV7-9 and TRBJ1-2, with D tentatively TRBD1 (6 bases). Trimming stripped 5 bases from V and 6 bases from J, with 19 bases between. CDR1 and CDR2 from the germline V gene are SEHNR and FQNEAQ (reference sequence). The CDR3 consists of 15 residues. CDR3 nucleotides: TGTGCCAGCAGCCGGGCGGAGCAGGGGAAAAATGGCTACACCTTC. The encoded protein is CASSRAEQGKNGYTF.

The chain employs TRBV28 and TRBJ2-2; TRBD2 matches at 7 bases. The germline CDR1 and CDR2 sequences are MDHEN and SYDVKM. This CDR3 has 16 residues. Trimming at V came to 4 bases and at J to 6 bases, leaving 11 bases not matched to a gene. The CDR3 DNA sequence: TGTGCCAGCAGTTCCACCCGACTAGCAAACCCCGGGGAGCTGTTTTTT. Translated, it gives CASSSTRLANPGELFF.

The table lists this clone with a count of one. This chain's CDR3 is CASSVVGMWDNEQFF. The CDR3 nucleotides read TGTGCCAGCAGCGTAGTCGGGATGTGGGACAATGAGCAGTTCTTC. The V call is TRBV9, the J call TRBJ2-1, with D perhaps TRBD2 (5 bases). With 0 bases removed from V and 5 bases from J, the gap between germline ends came to 12 bases. CDR1 SGDLS and CDR2 YYNGEE come from the germline V gene. There are 15 residues in the CDR3.

The chain uses TRBV6-5 and TRBJ2-3; D is possibly TRBD1 (6 bases). Trimming took off 11 bases at V and 3 bases at J, with 21 bases between the two ends. Germline V gene data show CDR1 as MNHEY and CDR2 as SVGAGI. The CDR3 is made up of 15 amino acids. The CDR3 DNA is TGTGCCGGCCAACCGGGACACTATGGGACAGATACGCAGTATTTT. Amino acids: CAGQPGHYGTDTQYF.

The CDR3 spells CASSGYRSLNYGYTF. The CDR3 bases are TGTGCCAGCAGTGGTTACAGGAGCCTTAACTATGGCTACACCTTC. The V call is TRBV2, the J call TRBJ1-2, with D maybe TRBD1 (5 bases). The CDR3 loop spans 15 amino acids. The germline V gene has CDR1 SNHLY and CDR2 FYNNEI. Trimming stripped 4 bases from V and 1 base from J, with 13 bases between. The whole variable domain, filled in from reference TRBV2 and TRBJ1-2, reads EPEVTQTPSHQVTQMGQEVILRCVPISNHLYFYWYRQILGQKVEFLVSFYNNEISEKSEIFDDQFSVERPDGSNFTLKIRSTKLEDSAMYFCASSGYRSLNYGYTFGSGTRLTVV.